Sequencing of this T cell receptor (beta chain) was carried out in a study of T-cell memory formation after mild COVID-19. Overall study: For the most part, TCR clusters were specific to one donor.

5'RACE primed from the constant segment yielded TCR alpha and TCR beta cDNA libraries bearing sample barcodes and UMIs. TCRdb independently ran MiXCR on the 5' RACE reads; one entry per CDR3 protein. The sample has a few hundred thousand distinct CDR3 sequences; just under 20% are singletons. Study-level findings and limits: Among CD4+ contracting clones, most were CM and EM, and CD8+ ones EMRA. Whether second-wave clones peaking at day 37 were SARS-CoV-2 specific went unconfirmed.

On this clonotype itself: Its antigen is as yet unknown.

Per the germline V gene, CDR1 is KGHSH and CDR2 is LQKENI. The CDR3 sequence is 15 residues long. The J segment lost 2 bases and the V segment lost 5 bases, leaving 0 bases of the junction unmatched. The genes are TRBV18 and TRBJ2-1; the match to TRBD2 covers 13 bases. The origin of this receptor is a man aged 18 to 29 who had mild COVID-19 (a few samples of this study predate the infection). Cell type and time point are not known. Sequencing input: PBMCs or a T cell subset sorted from them (not recorded which). CDR3 residues: CASSTSGGAYNEQFF. DNA for the CDR3: TGTGCCAGCTCAACTAGCGGGGGGGCCTACAATGAGCAGTTCTTC. Supplemented by reference TRBV18 and TRBJ2-1, the full variable domain reads NAGVMQNPRHLVRRRGQEARLRCSPMKGHSHVYWYRQLPEEGLKFMVYLQKENIIDESGMPKERFSAEFPKEGPSILRIQQVVRGDSAAYFCASSTSGGAYNEQFFGPGTRLTVL.